This TCR beta chain was observed in a study of shared clonotypes between healthy human individuals. Study background: Each donor's CD4 naive and CD4 memory cells filled three plates apiece, CD8 naive two, and CD8 memory one. General study findings and limits: A limitation of the genetic and exposure-history diversity represented arose from few donors.

Turning to this clone: Antigen specificity is unknown.

Measured with immunoSEQ multiplex PCR; TCRdb has only the in-frame clones, and not every one. The sample has about 2.4 million clones, roughly 92% seen once; the top ten hold over 0.12%. Looked up from germline, CDR1 is ENHRY and CDR2 is SYGVKD. The CDR3 runs to 15 residues. V was clipped by 0 bases and J by 7 bases; unmatched bases: 4. What was sequenced was naive CD4+ T cells sorted from blood. The subset was: CD45RA+ positively selected. This sequence was found in a man aged 18 to 30 in good health. This rearrangement joins TRBV10-3 to TRBJ1-4, with 8 bases lining up with TRBD1. This chain's CDR3 is CAISESQGAREKLFF. The CDR3 bases are TGTGCCATCAGTGAGTCTCAGGGGGCCCGTGAAAAACTGTTTTTT.